This entry is about one TCR beta chain. The target antigen is unknown. This sample is drawn from a study of cytomegalovirus exposure and HLA in healthy donors. Findings of the study overall: Common viral pathogens (according to a later analysis) appeared linked to several of the most significant clusters. Analysis performed later found approximately 17,000 TCR beta sequences associated with HLA alleles at 0.05 false discovery rate.

The PCR ran on 60 Vbeta and 13 Jbeta primers. Profiled with immunoSEQ multiplex PCR; TCRdb holds only in-frame clones, not every one. This repertoire shows approximately 120,000 clones, about three quarters found once; its top ten account for 6% to 8%. The specimen sequenced was PBMCs. This clonotype was sampled from a woman between 35 and 50 years old in good health and CMV-seronegative.

CDR3: CASSWDSSSYEQYF. Written as DNA, the CDR3 is TGTGCCAGCAGCTGGGACAGTAGCTCCTACGAGCAGTACTTC. The rearrangement joins TRBV7-2 to TRBJ2-7; 7 positions agree with TRBD1. Trimming took 4 bases from V and 0 from J; bases not matched to a gene: 3. Germline V lookup: CDR1 SGHTA, CDR2 FQGNSA. The CDR3 runs 14 residues.